The next 16 T cell receptor beta chains were all read from a single sample in a study of T cells in Graves' hyperthyroidism and ophthalmopathy. Amplified TCR beta CDR3 regions derived from RNA transcripts. Using the HTBI primer set, a first-round RT-PCR was run on the TCR CDR3. TCRdb re-called the multiplex PCR reads with MiXCR, one entry per CDR3 protein. In the table there are approximately 370,000 distinct CDR3 sequences, 15% of which are singletons. Sequencing was done on a sample of blood. The receptors stem from a woman aged 25 to 39 with Graves' hyperthyroidism.

Only a few counts were recorded for this clonotype. The chain is built from TRBV30 and TRBJ2-7; tentative D call: TRBD1 (5 bases). CDR1 GTSNPN and CDR2 SVGIG come from the germline V gene (reference sequence). Deletions cut 2 bases from V and 0 bases from J, with 14 bases between. The CDR3 spans 15 residues. CDR3 DNA sequence: TGTGCCTGGAGTCCACTGGACACCGGCTCCTACGAGCAGTACTTC. This gives the protein CAWSPLDTGSYEQYF.

V and J are TRBV28 and TRBJ2-6, with TRBD1 as a possible D gene (5 bases). This CDR3 contains 16 residues. From germline, CDR1 is MDHEN and CDR2 SYDVKM. V shed 8 bases and J shed 3 bases, with 17 bases lying between them. CDR3 DNA sequence: TGTGCCAGCGTCGAAGGTGGGGCTTTTGGGGCCAACGTCCTGACTTTC. Protein: CASVEGGAFGANVLTF.

The table lists this clonotype with many counts. This rearrangement joins TRBV6-1 to TRBJ2-1; 9 bases are a match to TRBD2. The V and J ends lost 5 bases and 5 bases, in that order; junction bases with no gene match: 7. Germline assignment: CDR1 MNHNS and CDR2 SASEGT. CDR3 size: 15 residues. CDR3 in amino acids: CASSWTSESDNEQFF. In nucleotides, the CDR3 is TGTGCCAGCAGTTGGACTAGCGAGAGCGACAATGAGCAGTTCTTC.

V gene TRBV19 combines with J gene TRBJ2-1, with TRBD2 matching 9 bases. Germline values: CDR1 LNHDA, CDR2 SQIVND (reference sequence). The CDR3 loop spans 18 amino acids. The CDR3 region has the DNA TGTGCTAGTGAAGGAGGGGGGCTTAGCGGGAGCCACTACAATGAGCAGTTCTTC. Its translation is CASEGGGLSGSHYNEQFF.

A remark on this clonotype: Just one base apart from a much larger clone, this may be a read error. V gene TRBV14 combines with J gene TRBJ2-7; D not resolved. Trimming shortened V by 2 bases and J by 0 bases, and 2 bases separated the two germline ends. In germline, CDR1 is SGHDN, CDR2 FVKESK. The CDR3 is made up of 12 amino acids. CDR3 sequence: CASSQFSYEQYF. The CDR3 DNA follows: TGTGCCAGCAGCCAATTCTCCTACGAGCAGTACTTC. Using reference TRBV14 and TRBJ2-7 for the parts outside the CDR3, the full variable domain is EAGVTQFPSHSVIEKGQTVTLRCDPISGHDNLYWYRRVMGKEIKFLLHFVKESKQDESGMPNNRFLAERTGGTYSTLKVQPAELEDSGVYFCASSQFSYEQYFGPGTRLTVT.

This clonotype was seen repeatedly, ten times or more. This chain uses TRBV28 with TRBJ2-5; TRBD1 is a possible D gene (5 bases). The CDR3 consists of 13 residues. Germline loops: CDR1 MDHEN, CDR2 SYDVKM. V was clipped by 7 bases and J by 2 bases, with 11 bases between them. The CDR3 loop reads CASNWRTQETQYF. The CDR3, as DNA: TGTGCCAGCAACTGGCGGACACAAGAGACCCAGTACTTC.

Many counts were recorded for this clonotype. This rearrangement joins TRBV28 to TRBJ2-1; D unresolved. The CDR3 totals 15 residues. The V gene lost 7 bases and the J gene lost 0 bases, with 13 bases spanning the gap. Germline V CDR1 and CDR2: MDHEN, SYDVKM. CDR3 DNA: TGTGCCAGCACCCCAATGAGGTTCTCCTACAATGAGCAGTTCTTC. Its protein is CASTPMRFSYNEQFF.

The sample holds a few counts of this clonotype. Possible read error: a much larger clone is one base away. The CDR3 carries no conserved terminal phenylalanine or tryptophan, so it likely arises from a read error. The V call is TRBV5-1, the J call TRBJ1-1; D is unresolved. Germline loops: CDR1 SGHRS, CDR2 YFSETQ. This CDR3 is built from 15 residues. With 0 bases removed from V and 4 bases from J, the gap between germline ends came to 13 bases. CDR3 protein: CASSLEPGPITEAFS. CDR3 nucleotide sequence: TGCGCCAGCAGCTTGGAACCAGGACCCATCACTGAAGCTTTCTCT.

This clonotype was observed a handful of times. The chain has TRBV5-1 and TRBJ2-1, with 8 bases identical to TRBD2. Looked up from germline, CDR1 is SGHRS and CDR2 is YFSETQ. The CDR3 has 15 residues. J lost 4 bases, V lost 5 bases, and 8 bases had no gene match. CDR3 bases: TGCGCCAGCAGAGACACTAGCGGCGCTTACAATGAGCAGTTCTTC. Protein: CASRDTSGAYNEQFF.

The chain is built from TRBV7-2 and TRBJ2-1; 13 nucleotides agree with TRBD2. The V segment lost 5 bases and the J segment 1 base; nucleotides outside the gene matches: 2. The CDR3 totals 16 residues. Germline V gene data show CDR1 as SGHTA and CDR2 as FQGNSA. CDR3 coding DNA: TGTGCCAGCAGCGGGACTAGCGGGATTTCCTACAATGAGCAGTTCTTC. This encodes CASSGTSGISYNEQFF.

The rearrangement uses TRBV24-1 and TRBJ2-3; 7 positions match TRBD2. The V gene's germline CDR1 is KGHDR and CDR2 SFDVKD. J lost 4 bases, V lost 0 bases, and 6 bases had no gene match. The CDR3 has 16 residues. The CDR3 loop is CATSDLGSGNPDTQYF. CDR3 coding DNA: TGTGCCACCAGTGATTTGGGGAGCGGGAACCCAGATACGCAGTATTTT.

With respect to this clonotype: Given a much more abundant clone one base away, this may be a read error. The chain links TRBV18 to TRBJ2-7, with 8 bases matching TRBD2. This CDR3 has 16 residues. Germline lookup yields CDR1 KGHSH and CDR2 LQKENI. V shed 4 bases, J shed 2 bases, and the junction held 10 bases outside the gene matches. In DNA, the CDR3 is TGTGCCAGCTCACAGAATGGCGGGAGGTCCCCCTACGAGCAGTACTTC. Protein product: CASSQNGGRSPYEQYF.

The CDR3 region is CATSDPSGRDYNEQFF. In DNA form, the CDR3 reads TGTGCCACCAGTGATCCTAGCGGGAGGGACTACAATGAGCAGTTCTTC. The rearrangement joins TRBV24-1 to TRBJ2-1; TRBD2 agrees at 12 bases. J was trimmed by 3 bases and V by 3 bases; bases with no gene match: 2. CDR1 KGHDR and CDR2 SFDVKD come from the germline V gene. The CDR3 runs 16 residues.

The chain is built from TRBV4-2 and TRBJ2-5; a possible D gene is TRBD2 (6 bases). Trimming pared 1 base from V and 0 bases from J, leaving 15 bases between. The CDR3 runs 17 residues. Germline loops: CDR1 LGHNA, CDR2 YNFKEQ. CDR3 in amino acids: CASSQGVDSGNQETQYF. In nucleotides, the CDR3 is TGTGCCAGCAGCCAAGGCGTAGATAGCGGAAACCAAGAGACCCAGTACTTC.

The chain carries TRBV5-1 and TRBJ1-6; TRBD1 matches at 10 bases. Unmatched junction bases numbered 8, after V lost 4 bases and J lost 10 bases. CDR3 length equals 15 residues. Germline V gene data show CDR1 as SGHRS and CDR2 as YFSETQ. The CDR3 DNA follows: TGCGCCAGCAGCGCGGACAGGGGGTCGAGCTCACCCCTCCACTTT. As protein: CASSADRGSSSPLHF. Looking up the rest from reference TRBV5-1 and TRBJ1-6 gives the full variable domain: KAGVTQTPRYLIKTRGQQVTLSCSPISGHRSVSWYQQTPGQGLQFLFEYFSETQRNKGNFPGRFSGRQFSNSRSEMNVSTLELGDSALYLCASSADRGSSSPLHFGNGTRLTVT.

V is TRBV7-2 and J is TRBJ1-6; D ambiguous. The CDR3 spans 13 residues. V lost 1 base to trimming and J lost 14 bases, with 12 bases between them. Germline CDR1 is SGHTA and CDR2 is FQGNSA. The DNA of the CDR3 is TGTGCCAGCAGCTTAGGCTACCTTGGTTCCCTCCACTTT. The encoded protein is CASSLGYLGSLHF.